What follows are 10 T cell receptor beta chains derived from one specimen sequenced in a study of blood T cells in healthy people across ages. Primed by a sample-barcoded 5' primer and a J-beta primer mix, a second PCR proceeded for about 6 to 11 cycles. TCRdb reprocessed the 5' RACE reads via MiXCR and lists one record per CDR3 protein. The sample includes over 600,000 distinct CDR3 sequences, 20% to 25% seen only once; the top ten take more than 3%. The sequenced sample was blood. The receptors shown here come from a man between 65 and 85 years old in good health.

The chain uses TRBV21-1 and TRBJ2-1; no check of the table's D call, TRBD2, against the DNA was made. TRBV21-1 is a known pseudogene. The CDR3 extends over 17 amino acids. This chain's CDR3 is CASNQVGGGPGYNEQFF. As DNA, the CDR3 is TGTGCCAGCAACCAGGTGGGGGGAGGGCCGGGCTACAATGAGCAGTTCTTC.

A few counts support this clonotype. One end of the junction fails to match germline, which may point to a read error. V and J are TRBV11-2 and TRBJ2-7; D perhaps matches TRBD2 (5 bases). This CDR3 is built from 13 residues. Germline-derived CDR1 and CDR2 are SGHAT and FQNNGV. The CDR3 DNA reads as TGCGCCAGCAGCCTCGGGGAATCCTACGAGCAGTACTTC. It translates to CASSLGESYEQYF.

V is TRBV25-1 and J is TRBJ1-6; 8 bases agree with TRBD1. CDR3 size: 14 residues. The V segment lost 3 bases and the J segment 9 bases; nucleotides outside the gene matches: 4. The germline CDR1 and CDR2 sequences are MGHDK and SYGVNS. The CDR3 spells CASSETGDSSPLHF. For the CDR3, the DNA is TGTGCCAGCAGTGAGACAGGGGATAGTTCACCCCTCCACTTT.

About this clonotype itself: An end of the junction does not agree with germline; a read error may underlie this. The rearrangement links TRBV27 to TRBJ2-5; no reliable D call. The CDR3 is 13 residues long. Germline CDR1 is MNHEY and CDR2 is SMNVEV (reference sequence). DNA for the CDR3: TGTGCCGGCAGTTTCACTATCCAAGAGACCCAGTACTTC. This translates into CAGSFTIQETQYF.

The chain employs TRBV14 and TRBJ1-5; no definite D call. Trimming left V 0 bases short and J 11 bases short, with 11 bases between. The length of the CDR3 is 13 residues. CDR1 is SGHDN, CDR2 FVKESK, per germline. CDR3 sequence: CASSQDVGSAQHF. The CDR3, as DNA: TGTGCCAGCAGCCAAGATGTGGGTTCAGCCCAGCATTTT.

This clonotype was picked up many times. This sequence joins TRBV11-2 and TRBJ2-7; unclear D gene. The length of the CDR3 is 14 residues. Trimming stripped 5 bases from V and 5 bases from J, with 16 bases between. Germline CDR1 and CDR2: SGHAT and FQNNGV. The CDR3 reads CASSARALWDEQYF. The CDR3 region has the DNA TGTGCCAGCAGCGCCCGGGCCCTGTGGGACGAGCAGTACTTC.

This clonotype was detected a few times. This chain connects TRBV6-1 to TRBJ2-5; no clear D gene. The CDR3 loop spans 15 amino acids. Trimming cost V 0 bases and J 1 base, with 9 bases left between them. The germline gives CDR1 MNHNS, CDR2 SASEGT. The DNA for the CDR3 is TGTGCCAGCAGTGAAGCGGCGGTAGCCCAAGAGACCCAGTACTTC. It translates to CASSEAAVAQETQYF.

V is TRBV11-2 and J is TRBJ2-3; D unclear. V was trimmed by 3 bases and J by 5 bases, leaving 9 bases between them. The V gene's germline CDR1 is SGHAT and CDR2 FQNNGV. The CDR3 extends over 13 amino acids. DNA of the CDR3: TGTGCCAGCAGCTTTTCCCTAGGAGATACGCAGTATTTT. Translation: CASSFSLGDTQYF.

This clonotype was observed a handful of times. The chain's CDR3 is CATSDPGTSELETQYF. The DNA for the CDR3 is TGTGCCACCAGTGATCCCGGGACATCCGAGCTAGAGACCCAGTACTTC. The chain couples TRBV24-1 to TRBJ2-5; TRBD1 might be the D (6 bases). Trimming removed 3 bases from V and 4 bases from J, with 17 bases in between. The CDR3 extends over 16 amino acids. Per germline, CDR1 KGHDR and CDR2 SFDVKD.

This clonotype was observed a handful of times. The chain combines TRBV19 with TRBJ2-5; the match to TRBD2 covers 8 bases. Per the germline V gene, CDR1 is LNHDA and CDR2 is SQIVND (reference sequence). The length of the CDR3 is 15 residues. Trimming removed 5 bases from V and 8 bases from J; junction bases left unmatched: 13. The CDR3 loop reads CASSPTLPGGETQYF. The CDR3 DNA follows: TGTGCCAGTAGTCCCACCCTTCCGGGAGGGGAAACCCAGTACTTC. Variable domain in full (rest from reference TRBV19 and TRBJ2-5): DGGITQSPKYLFRKEGQNVTLSCEQNLNHDAMYWYRQDPGQGLRLIYYSQIVNDFQKGDIAEGYSVSREKKESFPLTVTSAQKNPTAFYLCASSPTLPGGETQYFGPGTRLLVL.